One sample yielded the 25 T cell receptor beta chains listed below, sequenced in a study of T cell repertoires in cytomegalovirus infection. TCRdb reprocessed the reads via MiXCR and lists one record per CDR3 protein. The sample has about 440,000 distinct CDR3 sequences; under 40% are singletons. Material: PBMCs. These receptors all stem from a human donor in good health (CMV status not recorded). Some clones in this sample may be carry-over from other donors' samples.

CDR3 DNA: TGCGCCAGCAGTCTGTCAGGGAACTACACAGATACGCAGTATTTT. Translation gives CASSLSGNYTDTQYF. This chain links TRBV23-1 with TRBJ2-3; a weak D match, TRBD1 (5 bases). TRBV23-1 is assigned to the ORF class and has an uncertain function. The CDR3 is made up of 15 amino acids. V was trimmed by 4 bases and J by 2 bases, leaving 13 bases between them.

Remarks on this clonotype: The missing conserved phenylalanine or tryptophan at the end of this CDR3 makes a read error likely. This chain links TRBV10-3 with TRBJ1-6; no firm D call. CDR1 is ENHRY and CDR2 is SYGVKD in the germline V gene. V was pared by 7 bases and J by 10 bases, with 11 bases between. The CDR3 is 12 residues long. CDR3 loop: CAIMGVGSPLHS. CDR3 nucleotide sequence: TGTGCCATCATGGGTGTCGGGTCACCCCTCCACTCT.

The V and J genes are TRBV5-1 and TRBJ2-1; D possibly corresponds to TRBD1 (6 bases). Germline CDR1 is SGHRS and CDR2 is YFSETQ. The V end was cut by 1 base, the J end by 9 bases, with 11 bases between. This CDR3 contains 13 residues. DNA of the CDR3: TGCGCCAGCAGCTTGACGGGCAGGGGTGAGCAGTTCTTC. Translating gives CASSLTGRGEQFF.

This sequence joins TRBV11-2 and TRBJ2-2; 7 bases fit TRBD1. Trimming cost V 1 base and J 6 bases; bases outside gene matches: 5. The CDR3 length is 15 residues. Germline loops: CDR1 SGHAT, CDR2 FQNNGV. The CDR3 loop is CASSLGQGWAGELFF. The CDR3 DNA follows: TGTGCCAGCAGCTTAGGACAGGGTTGGGCCGGGGAGCTGTTTTTT. The full variable domain, in which reference TRBV11-2 and TRBJ2-2 provide the parts outside the CDR3, is EAGVAQSPRYKIIEKRQSVAFWCNPISGHATLYWYQQILGQGPKLLIQFQNNGVVDDSQLPKDRFSAERLKGVDSTLKIQPAKLEDSAVYLCASSLGQGWAGELFFGEGSRLTVL.

V is TRBV19 and J is TRBJ2-6; 10 bases are a match to TRBD1. Germline CDR1 is LNHDA and CDR2 is SQIVND (reference sequence). After removal of 2 bases from V and 4 bases from J, the junction contained 8 bases not matched to a gene. The CDR3 consists of 18 residues. The CDR3 nucleotides read TGTGCCAGTAGTATAATGACAGGGGGCCATTCAGGGGCCAACGTCCTGACTTTC. Encoded protein: CASSIMTGGHSGANVLTF.

This clonotype occurred a few times. The chain has TRBV10-3 and TRBJ2-5; 10 bases agree with TRBD2. Looked up from germline, CDR1 is ENHRY and CDR2 is SYGVKD. The CDR3 is 18 amino acids. The V and J ends lost 7 bases and 5 bases, in that order; junction bases with no gene match: 19. The CDR3 DNA follows: TGTGCCATCAAGTTCAAGCGGGGGGGTTTCATTCCCAAGGAGACCCAGTACTTC. It translates to CAIKFKRGGFIPKETQYF.

This clonotype was seen more than once but under ten times. The rearrangement links TRBV11-2 to TRBJ2-7, with TRBD2 as a possible D gene (6 bases). Trimming pared 4 bases from V and 9 bases from J, leaving 16 bases between. In germline, CDR1 is SGHAT, CDR2 FQNNGV. This CDR3 spans 13 amino acids. The CDR3 nucleotides read TGTGCCAGCAGCTCAACCGGGAGCGAGGTGCAGTACTTC. As protein: CASSSTGSEVQYF. The full variable domain, rest sourced from reference TRBV11-2 and TRBJ2-7, is EAGVAQSPRYKIIEKRQSVAFWCNPISGHATLYWYQQILGQGPKLLIQFQNNGVVDDSQLPKDRFSAERLKGVDSTLKIQPAKLEDSAVYLCASSSTGSEVQYFGPGTRLTVT.

This clonotype was detected only a few times. This rearrangement joins TRBV6-2 or TRBV6-3 to TRBJ2-1; D perhaps matches TRBD2 (7 bases). The V and J ends lost 5 bases and 8 bases respectively, with 10 bases between them. Germline CDR1 reads MNHEY; CDR2 reads SVGEGT. CDR3 length equals 12 residues. The CDR3 DNA reads as TGTGCCAGCAGTCCCGGGGGGCATGAGCAGTTCTTC. As protein: CASSPGGHEQFF.

This clonotype has a handful of counts. The chain carries TRBV19 and TRBJ2-7, with D perhaps TRBD1 (6 bases). CDR1 and CDR2 (germline): LNHDA, SQIVND (reference sequence). The CDR3 spans 13 residues. V lost 5 bases, J lost 4 bases, and 12 bases lay in between. The CDR3 loop reads CASSPRTEYEQYF. CDR3 sequence (DNA): TGTGCCAGTAGTCCACGGACAGAGTACGAGCAGTACTTC.

V gene TRBV24-1 combines with J gene TRBJ2-3, with 8 bases that match TRBD1. Germline lookup yields CDR1 KGHDR and CDR2 SFDVKD. The CDR3 runs 14 residues. Trimming removed 3 bases from V and 3 bases from J; junction bases left unmatched: 1. DNA of the CDR3: TGTGCCACCAGTGATGGGGACAGGACAGATACGCAGTATTTT. Its translation: CATSDGDRTDTQYF.

The sample holds many counts of this clonotype. The CDR3, as DNA: TGTGCCAGCAGCTGGAGTACCGACTATGGCTACACCTTC. This translates into CASSWSTDYGYTF. This chain links TRBV7-2 with TRBJ1-2; D is unresolved. The CDR3 runs 13 residues. Trimming shortened V by 4 bases and J by 3 bases, and 9 bases separated the two germline ends. Germline CDR1 and CDR2: SGHTA and FQGNSA.

The genes are TRBV20-1 and TRBJ1-1, with a weak D call TRBD1 (5 bases). V lost 0 bases, J lost 0 bases, and 17 bases lay in between. The germline V gene has CDR1 DFQATT and CDR2 SNEGSKA (reference sequence). This CDR3 comprises 17 residues. The CDR3 loop reads CSARDALAGWMNTEAFF. The CDR3 DNA follows: TGCAGTGCTAGAGACGCCCTTGCAGGGTGGATGAACACTGAAGCTTTCTTT.

This clonotype was picked up many times. The V and J genes are TRBV7-6 and TRBJ2-1; D is possibly TRBD1 (5 bases). Germline loops: CDR1 SGHVS, CDR2 FNYEAQ. The CDR3 loop spans 14 amino acids. The V gene lost 4 bases and the J gene lost 3 bases, with 10 bases spanning the gap. CDR3 sequence (DNA): TGTGCCAGCAGCTCTCCGACAGACTACAATGAGCAGTTCTTC. Its protein product is CASSSPTDYNEQFF.

This clonotype came up a few times. CDR3 amino acids: CASSQDRTGQFATNEKLFF. The CDR3, as DNA: TGCGCCAGCAGCCAAGATCGAACCGGACAGTTTGCAACTAATGAAAAACTGTTTTTT. This rearrangement joins TRBV4-1 to TRBJ1-4, with D tentatively TRBD1 (6 bases). The V end was cut by 0 bases, the J end by 0 bases, with 17 bases between. Germline V gene sequence: CDR1 MGHRA, CDR2 YSYEKL. This CDR3 has 19 amino acids.

The chain couples TRBV7-2 to TRBJ2-2, with 7 positions matching TRBD1. The CDR3 length is 15 residues. The V gene end was trimmed by 5 bases and the J gene end by 4 bases; junction bases not matched to a gene: 7. Germline CDR1 SGHTA, CDR2 FQGNSA. This CDR3 is CASSRSRGLTGELFF. For the CDR3, the DNA is TGTGCCAGCAGCCGATCTAGGGGGCTCACCGGGGAGCTGTTTTTT.

The V gene is TRBV10-3, the J gene TRBJ1-2; D is unresolved. V was cut by 0 bases and J by 0 bases, with 14 bases left in between. Germline V gives CDR1 ENHRY, CDR2 SYGVKD. The CDR3 contains 17 residues. The CDR3 sequence: CAISESGWSAANYGYTF. Written as DNA, the CDR3 is TGTGCCATCAGTGAGTCAGGTTGGTCGGCAGCTAACTATGGCTACACCTTC.

Only one count was recorded for this clonotype. This likely comes from a read error, as the CDR3 has no conserved phenylalanine or tryptophan at its end. The chain has TRBV4-2 and TRBJ2-1; 11 bases are a match to TRBD1. The germline CDR1 and CDR2 sequences are LGHNA and YNFKEQ. The CDR3 extends over 17 amino acids. V lost 0 bases, J lost 4 bases, and 5 bases stayed unmatched. CDR3 amino acids: CASSQDAGTGGYNEQFL. The CDR3, as DNA: TGTGCCAGCAGCCAAGACGCCGGGACAGGGGGGTACAATGAGCAGTTCTTA.

This clonotype came up many times. The gene calls are TRBV7-2 and TRBJ2-2; possible D gene TRBD2, 6 bases. In germline, CDR1 is SGHTA, CDR2 FQGNSA. Trimming took 8 bases from V and 1 from J, leaving 11 bases between them. This CDR3 spans 14 amino acids. CDR3 residues: CASAGTLNTGELFF. CDR3 coding DNA: TGTGCCAGCGCGGGAACACTGAACACCGGGGAGCTGTTTTTT.

The chain uses TRBV20-1 and TRBJ2-3, with TRBD1 matching 12 bases. The CDR3 consists of 14 residues. Germline trimming cut 6 bases from V and 6 bases from J; bases unmatched to any gene: 7. Germline-derived CDR1 and CDR2 are DFQATT and SNEGSKA (reference sequence). CDR3 DNA: TGCAGTGCCGGGGACAGGGGGCATCGGGATACGCAGTATTTT. Residues: CSAGDRGHRDTQYF.

The chain uses TRBV12-5 and TRBJ2-1, with D perhaps matching TRBD1 (5 bases). CDR1 LGHNT and CDR2 FRNRAP come from the germline V gene. Between the trimmed V and J ends, which lost 6 bases and 10 bases, there was a span of 19 bases. CDR3 length equals 14 residues. The CDR3 sequence: CASGGGHTANEQFF. The CDR3 nucleotides are TGTGCTAGTGGGGGCGGACACACCGCCAACGAGCAGTTCTTC.

The chain employs TRBV5-1 and TRBJ2-7; D uncertain. The CDR3 sequence is 12 residues long. V gave up 4 bases and J gave up 4 bases, with 9 bases separating them. Germline values: CDR1 SGHRS, CDR2 YFSETQ. The CDR3 protein is CASSEVDYEQYF. The CDR3 DNA sequence: TGCGCCAGCAGCGAAGTTGATTACGAGCAGTACTTC.

This chain links TRBV20-1 with TRBJ2-5; the D is unclear. The CDR3 runs 11 residues. CDR1 is DFQATT, CDR2 SNEGSKA, per germline (reference sequence). The V and J ends lost 2 bases and 1 base respectively, with 2 bases between them. DNA for the CDR3: TGCAGTGCTAGATTCCAAGAGACCCAGTACTTC. Residues: CSARFQETQYF.

The gene calls are TRBV20-1 and TRBJ2-7; 10 bases line up with TRBD1. Germline values: CDR1 DFQATT, CDR2 SNEGSKA (reference sequence). CDR3 length: 13 residues. The J segment lost 7 bases and the V segment lost 5 bases, leaving 8 bases of the junction unmatched. CDR3 coding DNA: TGCAGTGCTGGGGACAGGGGCATAAGTGAGCAGTACTTC. The encoded protein is CSAGDRGISEQYF.

The chain combines TRBV7-2 with TRBJ2-4; the D is unclear. The germline V and J ends were trimmed by 3 bases and 0 bases, with 9 bases remaining between them. CDR3 length: 15 residues. In germline, CDR1 is SGHTA, CDR2 FQGNSA. The CDR3 DNA sequence: TGTGCCAGCAGCTTGCGAACCCTAGCCAAAAACATTCAGTACTTC. Translated: CASSLRTLAKNIQYF.

The chain links TRBV19 to TRBJ1-5; the D is unclear. Germline loops: CDR1 LNHDA, CDR2 SQIVND (reference sequence). The germline V and J ends were trimmed by 1 base and 3 bases, with 7 bases remaining between them. This CDR3 spans 14 amino acids. The CDR3 DNA is TGTGCCAGTAGTATAGGTGGGAACAATCAGCCCCAGCATTTT. It codes for CASSIGGNNQPQHF. The whole variable domain, remainder taken from reference TRBV19 and TRBJ1-5, is DGGITQSPKYLFRKEGQNVTLSCEQNLNHDAMYWYRQDPGQGLRLIYYSQIVNDFQKGDIAEGYSVSREKKESFPLTVTSAQKNPTAFYLCASSIGGNNQPQHFGDGTRLSIL.